This TCR beta chain was sequenced for a study of blood T cell repertoires in COVID-19. Study context: Nucleic acid was either cDNA or gDNA, and it came from T cells, B-cell-depleted T cells, or PBMCs.

Produced via immunoSEQ multiplex PCR; TCRdb's table is partial and in-frame only. The repertoire includes under 200,000 clones, around 87% of them detected once, and more than 6.5% sits in the top ten. V was clipped by 1 base and J by 2 bases, with 6 bases between them. From germline, CDR1 is MGHDK and CDR2 SYGVNS. The CDR3 consists of 14 residues. The sample taken for sequencing was PBMCs or T cells enriched from blood (not recorded which). The clonotype was recovered from a woman aged 45 to 65 who had recovered from COVID-19. This chain joins TRBV25-1 and TRBJ1-5; no definite D call. The CDR3 spells CASSESTGNQPQHF. The DNA for the CDR3 is TGTGCCAGCAGTGAATCTACAGGCAATCAGCCCCAGCATTTT.